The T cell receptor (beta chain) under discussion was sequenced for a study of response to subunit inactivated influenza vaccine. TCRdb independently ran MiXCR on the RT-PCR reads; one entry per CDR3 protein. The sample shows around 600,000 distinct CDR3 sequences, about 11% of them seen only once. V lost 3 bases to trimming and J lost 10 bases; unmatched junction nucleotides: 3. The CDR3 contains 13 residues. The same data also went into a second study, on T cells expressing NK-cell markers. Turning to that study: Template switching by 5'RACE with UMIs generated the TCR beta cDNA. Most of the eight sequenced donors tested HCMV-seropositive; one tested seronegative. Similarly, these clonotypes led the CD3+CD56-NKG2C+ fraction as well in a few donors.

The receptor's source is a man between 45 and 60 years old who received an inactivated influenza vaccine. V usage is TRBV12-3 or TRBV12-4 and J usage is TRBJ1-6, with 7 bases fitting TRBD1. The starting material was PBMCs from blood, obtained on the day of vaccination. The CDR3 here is CASSLDRRSPLHF. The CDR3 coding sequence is TGTGCCAGCAGTTTGGACAGGAGGTCACCCCTCCACTTT.